These 11 T cell receptor beta chains were sequenced from one sample in a study of shared clonotypes between healthy human individuals. Profiled with immunoSEQ multiplex PCR; TCRdb holds only in-frame clones, not every one. The sample lists 2 million to 2.5 million clones, 85% to 95% seen once, with 0.37% in the top ten. Material: naive CD4+ T cells from PBMCs. Subset indicated: CD45RA+ positively selected. The receptors shown here come from a man between 18 and 35 years old in good health. Some clones in this sample may be carry-over from other donors' samples.

Concerning this clone: Other DNA sequences of this sample code for an identical CDR3. The chain is built from TRBV7-3 and TRBJ2-5, with D uncertain. V shed 2 bases and J shed 4 bases, with 5 bases lying between them. The CDR3 contains 12 residues. The germline V gene encodes CDR1 SGHTA and CDR2 FQGTGA. The CDR3 region is CASSLSGETQYF. CDR3 nucleotides: TGTGCCAGCAGCTTATCGGGAGAGACCCAGTACTTC.

Turning to this clone: The same CDR3 also results from other DNA sequences found in this sample. The chain uses TRBV2 and TRBJ2-5; D uncertain. Looked up from germline, CDR1 is SNHLY and CDR2 is FYNNEI. Trimming stripped 7 bases from V and 5 bases from J, with 8 bases between. The CDR3 has 11 amino acids. CDR3 protein: CASKREETQYF. The CDR3 DNA is TGTGCCAGCAAGCGCGAGGAGACCCAGTACTTC.

The CDR3: CASSASGPYNEQFF. In DNA, the CDR3 is TGTGCCAGCTCAGCGTCCGGACCCTACAATGAGCAGTTCTTC. The V call is TRBV18, the J call TRBJ2-1; D gene unclear. The CDR3 contains 14 residues. Trimming took 5 bases from V and 2 from J, leaving 10 bases between them. Per the germline V gene, CDR1 is KGHSH and CDR2 is LQKENI.

The CDR3 bases are TGTGCCAGCACCCGACAGGGGGCAGGCACAGATACGCAGTATTTT. This codes for CASTRQGAGTDTQYF. V usage is TRBV5-6 and J usage is TRBJ2-3, with 10 bases aligning to TRBD1. This CDR3 region has 15 residues. Germline V lookup: CDR1 SGHDT, CDR2 YYEEEE. Losses at the gene ends were 6 bases for V and 1 base for J; bases not matched to a gene: 5. The full variable domain, with the rest looked up from reference TRBV5-6 and TRBJ2-3, is DAGVTQSPTHLIKTRGQQVTLRCSPKSGHDTVSWYQQALGQGPQFIFQYYEEEERQRGNFPDRFSGHQFPNYSSELNVNALLLGDSALYLCASTRQGAGTDTQYFGPGTRLTVL.

The sample holds one count of this clone. The chain links TRBV15 to TRBJ2-7; 7 nucleotides line up with TRBD2. After removal of 1 base from V and 3 bases from J, the junction contained 12 bases not matched to a gene. Germline CDR1 reads LNHNV; CDR2 reads YYDKDF (reference sequence). The CDR3 is 17 amino acids. The CDR3 spells CATSRVGGAGSYYEQYF. CDR3 coding DNA: TGTGCCACCAGCAGAGTCGGTGGAGCGGGATCTTACTACGAGCAGTACTTC.

This clone has only one observation. V and J are TRBV18 and TRBJ2-7; 11 bases match TRBD2. After removal of 4 bases from V and 3 bases from J, the junction contained 2 bases not matched to a gene. The CDR3 contains 14 residues. CDR1 is KGHSH and CDR2 is LQKENI in the germline V gene. The CDR3 protein is CASSQTSGNYEQYF. Written as DNA, the CDR3 is TGTGCCAGCTCACAGACTAGCGGGAACTACGAGCAGTACTTC.

The chain has TRBV25-1 and TRBJ2-1; 9 nucleotides align to TRBD2. Germline V gives CDR1 MGHDK, CDR2 SYGVNS. Trimming cost V 2 bases and J 4 bases; bases outside gene matches: 0. The length of the CDR3 is 14 residues. Here the CDR3 reads CASSESGRYNEQFF. As DNA, the CDR3 is TGTGCCAGCAGTGAAAGCGGGAGGTACAATGAGCAGTTCTTC.

This clone was recorded once. V usage is TRBV7-6 and J usage is TRBJ2-7; TRBD1 might be the D (6 bases). The V and J ends lost 0 bases and 6 bases respectively, with 15 bases between them. The length of the CDR3 is 15 residues. Germline CDR1 and CDR2: SGHVS and FNYEAQ. The CDR3 sequence is CASSLAQGQLSEQYF. The CDR3 DNA is TGTGCCAGCAGCTTAGCGCAAGGACAGCTAAGCGAGCAGTACTTC.

This clone was detected once. The gene calls are TRBV2 and TRBJ2-3; D remains unclear. The germline V gene has CDR1 SNHLY and CDR2 FYNNEI. V lost 6 bases to trimming and J lost 4 bases, with 14 bases between them. This CDR3 is built from 14 residues. This CDR3 reads CASRDSVGSDTQYF. The CDR3 coding sequence is TGTGCCAGCAGAGATTCTGTAGGGTCAGATACGCAGTATTTT.

This chain uses TRBV7-9 with TRBJ1-5; possible D gene TRBD1, 6 bases. The CDR3 covers 16 residues. Germline values: CDR1 SEHNR, CDR2 FQNEAQ (reference sequence). Trimming left V 2 bases short and J 0 bases short, with 11 bases between. CDR3 DNA: TGTGCCAGCAGCTTATCCCAGGGGCTTAGCAATCAGCCCCAGCATTTT. It encodes CASSLSQGLSNQPQHF. Drawing the rest from reference TRBV7-9 and TRBJ1-5, the complete variable domain is DTGVSQNPRHKITKRGQNVTFRCDPISEHNRLYWYRQTLGQGPEFLTYFQNEAQLEKSRLLSDRFSAERPKGSFSTLEIQRTEQGDSAMYLCASSLSQGLSNQPQHFGDGTRLSIL.

This chain links TRBV10-1 with TRBJ1-5, with 7 bases aligning to TRBD1. Germline CDR1 and CDR2: WNHNN and SYGVQD (reference sequence). J gave up 5 bases and V 10 bases, and 8 bases lay outside the gene matches. This CDR3 is 13 amino acids long. CDR3 nucleotides: TGCGCCATGCACGGACAGGAGGATCAGCCCCAGCATTTT. This gives the protein CAMHGQEDQPQHF.